These 26 T cell receptor beta chains share one sample of origin, sequenced in a study of blood T cell repertoires in COVID-19. The repertoire was sequenced with immunoSEQ multiplex PCR; TCRdb's copy has only in-frame clones and lacks some. Of almost 50,000 clones listed, roughly nine tenths are singletons. Input material: peripheral blood. These receptors were obtained from a human donor in a cohort sampled during active COVID-19.

The chain recombines TRBV5-5 with TRBJ1-4, with D hard to call. The length of the CDR3 is 15 residues. Deletions cut 0 bases from V and 7 bases from J, with 13 bases between. The germline V gene encodes CDR1 SGHKS and CDR2 YYEKEE (reference sequence). The CDR3 region is CASSLVGGPGEKLFF. As DNA, the CDR3 is TGTGCCAGCAGCTTGGTTGGCGGGCCTGGTGAAAAACTGTTTTTT.

V and J are TRBV3-1 (or the pseudogene TRBV3-2) and TRBJ2-3; 10 bases line up with TRBD2. The CDR3 extends over 16 amino acids. The junction had 4 bases not matched to a gene; V was cut back by 3 bases and J by 1 base. CDR1 and CDR2 (germline): LGHDT, YNNKEL (reference sequence). CDR3 sequence (DNA): TGTGCCAGCAGCCATGGAGCGGGAGGGCGCACAGATACGCAGTATTTT. The encoded protein is CASSHGAGGRTDTQYF.

The chain is built from TRBV27 and TRBJ1-3; unclear D gene. The V gene lost 11 bases and the J gene lost 0 bases, with 14 bases spanning the gap. Germline CDR1 and CDR2: MNHEY and SMNVEV (reference sequence). The CDR3 loop spans 14 amino acids. CDR3 region: CASGKPNSGNTIYF. In DNA form, the CDR3 reads TGTGCCTCGGGGAAACCGAACTCTGGAAACACCATATATTTT.

V usage is TRBV27 and J usage is TRBJ2-7; D possibly corresponds to TRBD2 (5 bases). Germline loops: CDR1 MNHEY, CDR2 SMNVEV (reference sequence). The CDR3 has 12 amino acids. V was trimmed by 2 bases and J by 5 bases, leaving 7 bases between them. CDR3 loop: CASSLPGDEQYV. CDR3 DNA: TGTGCCAGCAGTTTACCCGGGGACGAGCAGTACGTC.

DNA for the CDR3: TGTGCCAGCAGCGAGGACAGGGTCCTCTCAGATACGCAGTATTTT. This translates into CASSEDRVLSDTQYF. The chain uses TRBV9 and TRBJ2-3; 8 nucleotides align to TRBD1. This CDR3 is 15 amino acids long. Germline CDR1 and CDR2: SGDLS and YYNGEE. V shed 3 bases and J 4 bases; nucleotides not matched to a gene: 7. Looking up the rest from reference TRBV9 and TRBJ2-3 gives the full variable domain: DSGVTQTPKHLITATGQRVTLRCSPRSGDLSVYWYQQSLDQGLQFLIQYYNGEERAKGNILERFSAQQFPDLHSELNLSSLELGDSALYFCASSEDRVLSDTQYFGPGTRLTVL.

The CDR3 reads CASSEARDSNQPQHF. The CDR3 DNA reads TGTGCCAGCAGTGAAGCGCGGGACAGCAATCAGCCCCAGCATTTT. The V and J genes are TRBV6-1 and TRBJ1-5; perhaps TRBD1 as D (5 bases). The CDR3 is made up of 15 amino acids. The V and J ends lost 0 bases and 1 base respectively, with 7 bases between them. Germline-derived CDR1 and CDR2 are MNHNS and SASEGT.

The chain is built from TRBV12-3 or TRBV12-4 and TRBJ2-7; D ambiguous. V was pared by 6 bases and J by 6 bases, with 12 bases between. This CDR3 has 12 residues. CDR3 nucleotide sequence: TGTGCCAGCAGCCACCCCAACGGCGAGCAGTACTTC. It encodes CASSHPNGEQYF.

The V call is TRBV14, the J call TRBJ1-4; D unclear. V lost 1 base to trimming and J lost 0 bases, with 9 bases between them. Germline V gives CDR1 SGHDN, CDR2 FVKESK. CDR3 length: 16 amino acids. The CDR3 sequence: CASSQGSGPTNEKLFF. CDR3 nucleotide sequence: TGTGCCAGCAGCCAAGGGTCGGGTCCAACTAATGAAAAACTGTTTTTT.

V usage is TRBV11-2 and J usage is TRBJ2-6; D is undetermined. Germline-derived CDR1 and CDR2 are SGHAT and FQNNGV. V was pared by 6 bases and J by 4 bases, with 19 bases between. CDR3 length: 17 amino acids. CDR3 bases: TGTGCCAGCAGACACTACCGCCAGAATCTGGGGGCCAACGTCCTGACTTTC. Encoded protein: CASRHYRQNLGANVLTF.

This chain joins TRBV9 and TRBJ1-3; 7 positions agree with TRBD1. Germline V lookup: CDR1 SGDLS, CDR2 YYNGEE. This CDR3 has 16 amino acids. The J segment lost 4 bases and the V segment lost 4 bases, leaving 11 bases of the junction unmatched. The chain's CDR3 is CASSLLGTVGGNTIYF. CDR3 bases: TGTGCCAGCAGCCTACTAGGGACAGTTGGCGGAAACACCATATATTTT.

The chain carries TRBV27 and TRBJ1-2, with D maybe TRBD1 (5 bases). This CDR3 has 13 amino acids. Trimming left V 3 bases short and J 8 bases short, with 13 bases between. The germline CDR1 and CDR2 sequences are MNHEY and SMNVEV (reference sequence). CDR3 DNA: TGTGCCAGCAGTTTTTGGGGCGGGGAAGGCTACACCTTC. It yields the protein CASSFWGGEGYTF.

The V gene is TRBV5-1, the J gene TRBJ1-2; D might be TRBD1 (5 bases). This CDR3 is 13 amino acids long. Per the germline V gene, CDR1 is SGHRS and CDR2 is YFSETQ. With 1 base removed from V and 6 bases from J, the gap between germline ends came to 10 bases. For the CDR3, the DNA is TGCGCCAGCAGCTTGCAGGGTAGGGATGGCTACACCTTC. Translation: CASSLQGRDGYTF.

This clone came up once. The V gene is TRBV18, the J gene TRBJ1-3, with 8 bases aligning to TRBD1. The germline gives CDR1 KGHSH, CDR2 LQKENI. Trimming removed 6 bases from V and 0 bases from J; junction bases left unmatched: 7. The CDR3 totals 16 residues. The CDR3 reads CASSLGQASSGNTIYF. In DNA form, the CDR3 reads TGTGCCAGCTCTCTGGGACAGGCGTCCTCTGGAAACACCATATATTTT.

DNA of the CDR3: TGTGCCAGCAGATCTGGGACGGGGGGAACCTACGAGCAGTACTTC. Protein: CASRSGTGGTYEQYF. The chain uses TRBV6-6 and TRBJ2-7, with 7 bases lining up with TRBD2. V dropped 6 bases and J dropped 2; count of bases not matched to a gene: 10. Germline V gene lookup returns CDR1 MNHNY and CDR2 SVGAGI (reference sequence). The CDR3 runs to 15 residues.

The V gene is TRBV28, the J gene TRBJ2-3; the D gene is possibly TRBD2 (6 bases). This CDR3 has 14 amino acids. The V gene's germline CDR1 is MDHEN and CDR2 SYDVKM. The V end was cut by 7 bases, the J end by 2 bases, with 13 bases between. CDR3 nucleotides: TGTGCCAGCAAGGAGGGGACCTACACAGATACGCAGTATTTT. Encoded protein: CASKEGTYTDTQYF.

The CDR3 coding sequence is TGTGCCAGCAGCTTAGCGGTGCCAGCGAATAATTCACCCCTCCACTTT. Translating gives CASSLAVPANNSPLHF. The chain couples TRBV7-6 to TRBJ1-6; D uncertain. V was cut by 0 bases and J by 5 bases, with 11 bases left in between. The CDR3 runs to 16 residues. Germline values: CDR1 SGHVS, CDR2 FNYEAQ.

The gene calls are TRBV5-4 and TRBJ1-1; the D gene is possibly TRBD1 (5 bases). The germline CDR1 and CDR2 sequences are SGHNT and YYREEE (reference sequence). CDR3 length: 13 amino acids. The V end was cut by 4 bases, the J end by 2 bases, with 9 bases between. In DNA, the CDR3 is TGTGCCAGCAGCCGGACACTCAACACTGAAGCTTTCTTT. Translated: CASSRTLNTEAFF. The whole variable domain, remainder taken from reference TRBV5-4 and TRBJ1-1, is ETGVTQSPTHLIKTRGQQVTLRCSSQSGHNTVSWYQQALGQGPQFIFQYYREEENGRGNFPPRFSGLQFPNYSSELNVNALELDDSALYLCASSRTLNTEAFFGQGTRLTVV.

This chain uses TRBV19 with TRBJ1-2; D perhaps matches TRBD1 (5 bases). Germline lookup yields CDR1 LNHDA and CDR2 SQIVND (reference sequence). The ends were cut back, 4 bases at V and 1 base at J, with 10 bases in the middle. The CDR3 extends over 14 amino acids. The CDR3 region is CASSTGGVNYGYTF. The CDR3 DNA reads TGTGCCAGTAGTACGGGGGGGGTTAACTATGGCTACACCTTC.

This chain joins TRBV28 and TRBJ2-1; TRBD1 might be the D (6 bases). The CDR3 is 12 residues long. Germline V gene lookup returns CDR1 MDHEN and CDR2 SYDVKM. V was clipped by 5 bases and J by 8 bases, with 10 bases between them. CDR3 protein: CASSTSGDEQFF. The CDR3 DNA sequence: TGTGCCAGCAGTACCTCAGGGGATGAGCAGTTCTTC.

The chain links TRBV6-5 to TRBJ2-7, with 9 bases that match TRBD2. CDR3 length: 14 amino acids. Germline assignment: CDR1 MNHEY and CDR2 SVGAGI. The junction had 4 bases not matched to a gene; V was cut back by 7 bases and J by 0 bases. As DNA, the CDR3 is TGTGCCAGCAAGGGTAGCGGGAGCTCCTACGAGCAGTACGTC. As protein: CASKGSGSSYEQYV.

This sequence joins TRBV19 and TRBJ2-6; 7 bases line up with TRBD1. CDR3 length equals 16 residues. V gave up 6 bases and J gave up 4 bases; unmatched junction bases: 9. From germline, CDR1 is LNHDA and CDR2 SQIVND (reference sequence). DNA for the CDR3: TGTGCCAGTAGCCACCACAGGGGCGCCGGGGCCAACGTCCTGACTTTC. Its protein is CASSHHRGAGANVLTF.

V is TRBV19 and J is TRBJ2-5; tentatively, D is TRBD2 (5 bases). Deletions cut 6 bases from V and 4 bases from J, with 18 bases between. This CDR3 is built from 15 residues. The germline V gene encodes CDR1 LNHDA and CDR2 SQIVND (reference sequence). The CDR3 protein is CASSEQMRVRETQYF. As DNA, the CDR3 is TGTGCCAGTAGCGAACAGATGAGGGTTCGAGAGACCCAGTACTTC.

The V and J genes are TRBV28 and TRBJ2-7; 7 nucleotides align to TRBD1. Germline loops: CDR1 MDHEN, CDR2 SYDVKM. This CDR3 spans 13 amino acids. V shed 3 bases and J 3 bases; nucleotides not matched to a gene: 2. CDR3 nucleotide sequence: TGTGCCAGCAGTTTCGGGACAGACTACGAGCAGTACGTC. Its translation: CASSFGTDYEQYV.

On this clone: At one boundary the junction diverges from the germline segment, which might be a read error. This chain joins TRBV19 and TRBJ1-6; D unclear. The CDR3 spans 15 residues. The germline CDR1 and CDR2 sequences are LNHDA and SQIVND (reference sequence). This chain's CDR3 is CASSVREGRGSPLYF. As DNA, the CDR3 is TGTGCCAGTAGTGTGAGGGAGGGAAGAGGATCACCCCTCTACTTT.

V usage is TRBV6-5 and J usage is TRBJ2-7; 9 positions match TRBD1. Germline assignment: CDR1 MNHEY and CDR2 SVGAGI. V lost 4 bases to trimming and J lost 0 bases; unmatched junction nucleotides: 4. The length of the CDR3 is 15 residues. The CDR3 region is CASSSRTGDSYEQYF. The CDR3 nucleotides are TGTGCCAGCAGTTCCCGGACAGGGGACTCCTACGAGCAGTACTTC.

The rearrangement uses TRBV6-5 and TRBJ1-5, with a tentative D call TRBD1 (6 bases). The CDR3 sequence is 14 residues long. CDR1 MNHEY and CDR2 SVGAGI come from the germline V gene. Trimming took 2 bases from V and 7 from J, leaving 12 bases between them. The CDR3 is CASSYAGGDQPQHF. DNA for the CDR3: TGTGCCAGCAGTTACGCTGGGGGCGACCAGCCCCAGCATTTT.